The clone carrying this TCR beta chain was seen more than once but under ten times. What it recognizes is unknown. Germline CDR1 reads SGHNT; CDR2 reads YYREEE (reference sequence). The V end lost 4 bases, the J end lost 5 bases, and 13 bases lay between the germline ends. This CDR3 has 14 amino acids. The sample comes from a study of cytotoxic CD8 clonotypes in ibrutinib-treated CLL. The study, taken as a whole, reports: Once treatment began, public clonotypes, which were uncommon, contracted or stayed stable. Pretreatment clonality was elevated relative to age-matched healthy donors and paralleled circulating CD8+ T-cell counts.

Assay used: immunoSEQ multiplex PCR; TCRdb lists only in-frame clones, some missing. The top ten hold approximately 10% of the sample, which has more than 200,000 clones, 75% to 85% seen once. The source of this sequence is a human donor with chronic lymphocytic leukemia. The gene calls are TRBV5-4 and TRBJ2-1; D perhaps matches TRBD1 (5 bases). Here the sequenced sample was PBMCs, taken after 12 months of ibrutinib treatment. This CDR3 reads CASSLRLGDNEQFF. The CDR3 coding sequence is TGTGCCAGCAGCCTACGGCTAGGGGACAATGAGCAGTTCTTC.